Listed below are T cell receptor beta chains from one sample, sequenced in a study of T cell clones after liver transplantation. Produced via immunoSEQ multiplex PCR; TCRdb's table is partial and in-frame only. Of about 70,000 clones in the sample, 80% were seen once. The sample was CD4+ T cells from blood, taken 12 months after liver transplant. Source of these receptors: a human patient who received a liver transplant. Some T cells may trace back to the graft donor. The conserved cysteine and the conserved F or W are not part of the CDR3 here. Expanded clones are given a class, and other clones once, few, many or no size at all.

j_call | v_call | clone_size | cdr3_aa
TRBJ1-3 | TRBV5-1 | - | ASSLDTASGNTIY
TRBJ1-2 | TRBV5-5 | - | ASSLAAGGQYGYT
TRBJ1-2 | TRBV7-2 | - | ASSLGTVISNYGYT
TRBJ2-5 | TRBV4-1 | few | ASSQEVSETQY
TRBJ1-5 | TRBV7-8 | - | ASTRLQGDSNQPQH
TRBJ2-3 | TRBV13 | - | ASSLEDTDTQY
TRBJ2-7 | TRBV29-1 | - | SVDGREIGRGEQY
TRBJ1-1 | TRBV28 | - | ASRGSRGRDSNTEAF
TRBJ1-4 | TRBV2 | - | ASKLGTFEKLF
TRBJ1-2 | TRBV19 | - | ASSIGKTGSYGYT